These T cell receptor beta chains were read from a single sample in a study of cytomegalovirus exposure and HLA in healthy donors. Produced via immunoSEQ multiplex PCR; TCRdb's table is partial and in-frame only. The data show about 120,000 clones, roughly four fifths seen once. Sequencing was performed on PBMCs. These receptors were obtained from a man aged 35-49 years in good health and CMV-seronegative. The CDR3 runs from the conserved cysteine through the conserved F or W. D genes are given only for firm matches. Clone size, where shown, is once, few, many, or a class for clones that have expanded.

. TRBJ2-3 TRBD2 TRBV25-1 CASSRLAGGTDTQYF TGTGCCAGCAGTAGACTAGCGGGGGGCACAGATACGCAGTATTTT
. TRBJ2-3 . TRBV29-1 CSVGWGLGTDTQYF TGCAGCGTTGGGTGGGGCCTCGGCACAGATACGCAGTATTTT
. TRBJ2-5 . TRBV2 CASSRELETQYF TGTGCCAGCAGTAGGGAGTTAGAGACCCAGTACTTC
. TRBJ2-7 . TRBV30 CARSEDSLSYEQYF TGTGCCCGGAGTGAGGACAGTCTATCCTACGAGCAGTACTTC
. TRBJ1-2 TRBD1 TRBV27 CASKGAGAHLGGYTF TGTGCCAGCAAGGGGGCAGGGGCGCATCTTGGCGGCTACACCTTC
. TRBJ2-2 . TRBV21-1 CARPEHTGELFF TGTGCCAGACCTGAGCACACCGGGGAGCTGTTTTTT
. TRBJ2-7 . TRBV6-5 CASSLGVGEQYF TGTGCCAGCAGTTTGGGAGTTGGCGAGCAGTACTTC
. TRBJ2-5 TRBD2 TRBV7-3 CASSPLGRLAGEETQYF TGTGCCAGCAGTCCCTTGGGGAGACTAGCGGGAGAAGAGACCCAGTACTTC
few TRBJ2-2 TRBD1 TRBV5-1 CASSSQGQGSTGELFF TGCGCCAGCAGCTCGCAGGGACAGGGCAGCACCGGGGAGCTGTTTTTT
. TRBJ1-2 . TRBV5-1 CASSLEVDSWLGGYTF TGCGCCAGCAGCTTGGAGGTTGACAGCTGGCTGGGAGGCTACACCTTC
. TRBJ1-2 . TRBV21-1 CASSKGGKPGGVYGYTF TGTGCCAGCAGCAAAGGCGGCAAACCCGGCGGGGTTTATGGCTACACCTTC
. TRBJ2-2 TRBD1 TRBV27 CASSRPGQGAFVGELFF TGTGCCAGCAGTCGACCGGGACAGGGGGCGTTCGTTGGGGAGCTGTTTTTT
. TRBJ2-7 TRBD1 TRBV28 CASSLPGQGNYEQYF TGTGCCAGCAGCCTACCGGGACAGGGGAACTACGAGCAGTACTTC
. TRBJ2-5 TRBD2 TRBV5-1 CASSRSGGVQETQYF TGCGCCAGCAGCAGGAGCGGGGGCGTTCAAGAGACCCAGTACTTC
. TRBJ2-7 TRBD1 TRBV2 CASNKMRDRDRYEQYF TGTGCCAGCAACAAAATGAGGGACAGAGACCGCTACGAGCAGTACTTC
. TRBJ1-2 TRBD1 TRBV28 CASSVGQGGGYTF TGTGCCAGCAGCGTGGGACAGGGCGGTGGCTACACCTTC
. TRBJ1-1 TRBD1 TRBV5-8 CASSLGTGDGTEAFF TGTGCCAGCAGCTTGGGGACAGGGGACGGGACTGAAGCTTTCTTT
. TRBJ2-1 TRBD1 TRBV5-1 CASSLGQGWNEQFF TGCGCCAGCAGCTTGGGACAGGGTTGGAATGAGCAGTTCTTC
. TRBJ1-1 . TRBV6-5 CASSPDRGMNTEAFF TGTGCCAGCAGTCCAGATAGGGGGATGAACACTGAAGCTTTCTTT
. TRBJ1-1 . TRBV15 CATSRPDGGEAFF TGTGCCACCAGCAGACCAGACGGGGGTGAAGCTTTCTTT
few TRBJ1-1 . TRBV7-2 CASSFEGNTEAFF TGTGCCAGCAGCTTTGAGGGGAACACTGAAGCTTTCTTT
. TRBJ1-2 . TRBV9 CASSVDAQVIGYGYTF TGTGCCAGCAGCGTAGACGCCCAAGTAATCGGCTATGGCTACACCTTC
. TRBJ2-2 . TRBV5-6 CASSPPDSWSVGELFF TGTGCCAGCAGCCCGCCGGATAGCTGGAGTGTGGGGGAGCTGTTTTTT
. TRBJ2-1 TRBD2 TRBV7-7 CASSLALGGSSGEQFF TGTGCTAGCAGCTTAGCTCTCGGCGGGAGTAGCGGTGAGCAGTTCTTC
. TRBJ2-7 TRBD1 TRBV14 CASSLTGSYEQYF TGTGCCAGCAGCCTGACAGGGTCCTACGAGCAGTACTTC
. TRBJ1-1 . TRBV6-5 CASSYREPERAFF TGTGCCAGCAGTTACAGGGAGCCAGAAAGGGCTTTCTTT
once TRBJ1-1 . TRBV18 CASSPTPGWLLF TGTGCCAGCTCACCAACGCCAGGGTGGTTGCTCTTT
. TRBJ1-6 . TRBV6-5 CASSGEYNSPLHF TGTGCCAGCAGTGGGGAGTATAATTCACCCCTCCACTTT
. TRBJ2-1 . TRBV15 CATSRDRQGCRFF TGTGCCACCAGCAGAGATCGTCAGGGGTGTAGATTCTTC
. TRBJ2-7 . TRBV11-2 CASSLDPGDNEQYF TGTGCCAGCAGCTTAGATCCAGGGGACAACGAGCAGTACTTC
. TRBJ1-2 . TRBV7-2 CASSLRRQSYGYTF TGTGCCAGCAGCCTAAGGCGGCAGAGCTATGGCTACACCTTC
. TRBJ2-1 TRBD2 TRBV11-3 CASSPLGLAGRFNEQFF TGTGCCAGCAGCCCCCTTGGACTAGCGGGGCGATTTAATGAGCAGTTCTTC
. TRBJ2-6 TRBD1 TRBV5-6 CASSHRLTGTGANGLTF TGTGCCAGCAGCCACCGTCTGACAGGGACCGGGGCCAACGGCCTGACTTTC
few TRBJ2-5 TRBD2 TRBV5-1 CASSTSSGGRETQYF TGCGCCAGCAGCACCTCTTCGGGGGGGCGAGAGACCCAGTACTTC
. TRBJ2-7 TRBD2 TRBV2 CASNKLAGGKRGSYEQYF TGTGCCAGCAATAAACTAGCGGGGGGGAAAAGGGGCTCCTACGAGCAGTACTTC
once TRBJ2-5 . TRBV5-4 CASSLDRAKTQYF TGTGCCAGCAGCTTGGACAGGGCGAAGACCCAGTACTTC
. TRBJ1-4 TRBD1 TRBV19 CASSIGGGQGREKLFF TGTGCCAGTAGTATAGGGGGGGGACAGGGGCGTGAAAAACTGTTTTTT
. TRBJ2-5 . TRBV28 CASSPPRGETQYF TGTGCCAGCAGTCCCCCGCGTGGAGAGACCCAGTACTTC
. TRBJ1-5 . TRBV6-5 CASSYSWGANQPQHF TGTGCCAGCAGTTACAGCTGGGGCGCCAACCAGCCCCAGCATTTT
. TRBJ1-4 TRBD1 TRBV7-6 CASSLLGTGVANEKLFF TGTGCCAGCAGCTTATTAGGGACAGGGGTGGCTAATGAAAAACTGTTTTTT
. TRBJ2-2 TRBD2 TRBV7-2 CASSQGLAGTGELFF TGTGCCAGCAGCCAAGGACTAGCGGGAACCGGGGAGCTGTTTTTT
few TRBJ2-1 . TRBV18 CASSPPEGAYEQFF TGTGCCAGCTCCCCACCGGAGGGGGCTTATGAGCAGTTCTTC
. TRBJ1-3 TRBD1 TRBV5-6 CASSGGQGSGSFGNTIYF TGTGCCAGCAGCGGCGGACAGGGGTCGGGCTCATTCGGAAACACCATATATTTT